The source of this TCR beta chain is a study of graft-versus-host responses after intestinal transplantation (dated by TCRdb to the early 2020s). As for the study more broadly: Multivisceral, liver-intestinal, or isolated intestinal transplants were received by the recipients. Every recipient was given anti-thymocyte globulin induction, then maintenance tacrolimus and steroids for about three years. Bulk TCR-beta CDR3 sequencing was used to track graft-versus-host and host-versus-graft alloreactive T cell clones in the graft, circulation and bone marrow after intestinal transplantation. Alloreactive clones were identified by sequencing pre-transplant mixed lymphocyte reaction products and comparing these products with unstimulated pre-transplant donor and recipient T cells. The cohort enrolled about two dozen intestinal transplant recipients including one retransplant, and 3 patients lacking pretransplant specimens were excluded. A peak of at least 4% donor T cells among recipient peripheral blood mononuclear cells was the definition used for donor T cell macrochimerism. Rather than being sequenced by the commercial service, samples from three later patients were sequenced in-house on an Illumina MiSeq and processed with MiXCR.

In regard to this clone: Its specific antigen is unknown. Base qualities are not provided; no much larger clone lies one nucleotide away.

The receptor library was made with the immunoSEQ multiplex PCR assay. For most patients, genomic DNA was isolated using the Qiagen DNeasy Blood and Tissue Kit and was shipped frozen to Adaptive Biotechnologies for TCR sequencing. Adaptive Biotechnologies carried out high-throughput TCR-beta CDR3 sequencing of genomic DNA for most patients. Turning to the authors' computational methods: TCR sequencing data were retrieved from Adaptive's ImmunoSEQ software for 18 patients, whereas three other patients were processed with MiXCR and VDJtools. To correct CD4 versus CD8 sorting errors, sequences present in both subsets at a frequency ratio below 5:1 were removed. CDR3 nucleotide sequences shared between donor and recipient were removed because the origin of such sequences could not be assigned. To count as alloreactive, a clone needed at least 2-fold expansion over unstimulated cells and a minimum CFSE-low frequency of 0.002% (template counts) or 0.001% (read counts). Clones detected in sequenced pre-transplant spleen, lymph node, or MLR CFSE-low populations of the donor or recipient were defined as mappable. Cumulative frequency of alloreactive clones was calculated as a percentage of all sequences weighted by copy number. The clones in this table, taken by TCRdb from immuneACCESS, are in-frame only. Not every clone is retained; where verified, under half of the shortfall comes from an unresolved V gene, and the cause of the rest is unknown. D and trimming were read from the DNA, whereas the V and J calls and clone size are those reported in that table. The sample data list about 88,000 clones, and roughly 90% of these were observed just once. The ten top clones hold less than 0.4% of the sample.

The germline V and J ends show losses of 6 bases and 4 bases respectively, and no gene match explains 10 bases of the junction. The CDR3 numbers 15 residues from cysteine through phenylalanine. Here the CDR3 DNA is all that survives: 45 bases in frame from base 1. Looking up the germline V gene yields CDR1 SGHTS and CDR2 YDEGEE. Reading the label with the study, this specimen's time point is: cells obtained before transplantation from donor or recipient. CD3+CD4+ and CD3+CD8+ populations were FACS-sorted from unstimulated pre-transplant donor and recipient cells taken from spleen or lymph nodes. The research as a whole found: High GvH to HvG T cell clonal ratios were observed in the allografts of patients with donor T cell macrochimerism. GvH clones turned up in recipient bone marrow, with some appearing earlier in ileal mucosa or blood, a pattern consistent with an intestinal mucosal origin. The conclusions were limited by the relatively low number and heterogeneity of the intestinal transplant patients. Early after transplant, peak levels of circulating GvH clones were associated with declines in HvG clones.

Recombination linked TRBV5-8 to TRBJ1-5, with 7 bases aligning to TRBD1. Sequencing used unstimulated CD4+ T cells sorted from spleen or lymph node cells, obtained before intestinal transplant. This clonotype was sampled from a human donor who received an intestinal transplant. The encoded CDR3 is CASTRDRARNQPQHF. The nucleotide sequence reads as follows: TGTGCCAGCACCCGAGACAGGGCCAGGAATCAGCCCCAGCATTTT.